Ten or more counts support the clone carrying this TCR beta chain. The length of the CDR3 is 15 residues. From germline, CDR1 is MGHDK and CDR2 SYGVNS. The germline V and J ends were trimmed by 6 bases and 0 bases, with 12 bases remaining between them. The record originates from a study of shared clonotypes between healthy human individuals. A deep-level run was used for the assay. Each PCR replicate run on unsorted PBMC took in around 300 ng DNA, tens of thousands of T cell genomes. Original processing notes: Filtering differed since immunoSEQ provided only junctions, with no quality scores. Here immunoSEQ multiplex PCR was the method, and the copy in TCRdb shows in-frame clones only, minus some. V and J calls and clone size are copied from that table; D and trimming were computed from the DNA. The sample contains a few hundred thousand clones, 77% of which appear only once. Among the donors, all were Caucasian adults who lived in Nashville, Tennessee.

This chain connects TRBV25-1 to TRBJ2-1, with TRBD1 as a possible D gene (6 bases). Sequenced sample: PBMCs. The TCR comes from a middle-aged woman in good health. Some clones in this sample may be carry-over from other donors' samples. The CDR3 protein is CASRGQASSYNEQFF. CDR3 nucleotide sequence: TGTGCCAGCAGGGGACAAGCGAGCTCCTACAATGAGCAGTTCTTC.